A single sample gave rise to the 14 T cell receptor beta chains below, sequenced in a study of blood T cell repertoires in COVID-19. Using immunoSEQ multiplex PCR, the repertoire was profiled, and TCRdb retains in-frame clones only, with some absent. The table shows about 500,000 clones, with 89% occurring only once. Sequencing input: peripheral blood. The receptors derive from a man between 18 and 29 years old with COVID-19, enrolled during active disease.

The chain recombines TRBV27 with TRBJ2-2; D unresolved. In germline, CDR1 is MNHEY, CDR2 SMNVEV (reference sequence). The ends were cut back, 0 bases at V and 2 bases at J, with 4 bases in the middle. The length of the CDR3 is 14 residues. CDR3: CASSLSRNTGELFF. DNA of the CDR3: TGTGCCAGCAGTTTATCGAGAAACACCGGGGAGCTGTTTTTT.

J is TRBJ2-1 and V is TRBV12-5; 7 bases line up with TRBD1. J lost 0 bases, V lost 6 bases, and 5 bases had no gene match. This CDR3 has 15 amino acids. The germline V gene encodes CDR1 LGHNT and CDR2 FRNRAP. For the CDR3, the DNA is TGTGCTAGTGGGACGGGACAGAGCTCCTACAATGAGCAGTTCTTC. It yields the protein CASGTGQSSYNEQFF.

The genes are TRBV19 and TRBJ1-3, with D uncertain. The germline V gene encodes CDR1 LNHDA and CDR2 SQIVND (reference sequence). Trimming shortened V by 3 bases and J by 0 bases, and 15 bases separated the two germline ends. The CDR3 totals 17 residues. The CDR3 here is CASSILGRRPSGNTIYF. Written as DNA, the CDR3 is TGTGCCAGTAGTATTCTGGGCCGTCGACCCTCTGGAAACACCATATATTTT.

The rearrangement uses TRBV19 and TRBJ2-3; 7 positions agree with TRBD2. Germline CDR1 LNHDA, CDR2 SQIVND (reference sequence). This CDR3 comprises 16 residues. V lost 4 bases to trimming and J lost 7 bases; unmatched junction nucleotides: 14. CDR3 protein: CASSRSVSGRPYTQYF. The CDR3 DNA reads as TGTGCCAGTAGTAGATCAGTTAGCGGGCGCCCCTATACGCAGTATTTT.

This chain links TRBV5-8 with TRBJ1-2; TRBD1 might be the D (5 bases). The V gene lost 0 bases and the J gene lost 2 bases, with 14 bases spanning the gap. CDR3 size: 16 residues. CDR1 and CDR2 (germline): SGHTS, YDEGEE. The chain's CDR3 is CASSLASKGHNYGYTF. DNA for the CDR3: TGTGCCAGCAGCTTGGCGTCAAAGGGGCACAACTATGGCTACACCTTC.

This clone has more than one count but fewer than ten. The V gene is TRBV3-1 (or the pseudogene TRBV3-2), the J gene TRBJ1-1; D gene ambiguous. Trimming left V 5 bases short and J 0 bases short, with 7 bases between. The CDR3 has 13 residues. CDR1 and CDR2 from the germline V gene are LGHDT and YNNKEL (reference sequence). CDR3 DNA: TGTGCCAGCAGCTATAATATGAACACTGAAGCTTTCTTT. This codes for CASSYNMNTEAFF.

The rearrangement uses TRBV14 and TRBJ2-7; D perhaps matches TRBD2 (5 bases). Trimming removed 0 bases at V and 1 base at J, with 7 bases between. The V gene's germline CDR1 is SGHDN and CDR2 FVKESK. The CDR3 has 14 amino acids. The CDR3 nucleotides are TGTGCCAGCAGCCAAGAAGAGGGTTCCTACGAGCAGTACTTC. It is translated as CASSQEEGSYEQYF.

The gene calls are TRBV27 and TRBJ1-5; D ambiguous. The V gene lost 0 bases and the J gene lost 5 bases, with 5 bases spanning the gap. This CDR3 comprises 13 residues. Germline V gene sequence: CDR1 MNHEY, CDR2 SMNVEV (reference sequence). CDR3 sequence reads: CASSLSVDQPQHF. As DNA, the CDR3 is TGTGCCAGCAGTTTATCAGTAGATCAGCCCCAGCATTTT.

This sequence joins TRBV4-1 and TRBJ1-1; maybe TRBD1 (5 bases). Germline lookup yields CDR1 MGHRA and CDR2 YSYEKL. CDR3 size: 15 residues. Trimming stripped 0 bases from V and 4 bases from J, with 12 bases between. The CDR3 is CASSQEAWTTTEAFF. CDR3 in DNA: TGCGCCAGCAGCCAAGAAGCATGGACAACCACTGAAGCTTTCTTT.

V usage is TRBV14 and J usage is TRBJ2-1; 13 bases agree with TRBD2. In germline, CDR1 is SGHDN, CDR2 FVKESK. Trimming took 5 bases from V and 10 from J; bases not matched to a gene: 2. The CDR3 runs 13 residues. CDR3: CASSGLAGVEQFF. Written as DNA, the CDR3 is TGTGCCAGCAGCGGACTAGCGGGAGTCGAGCAGTTCTTC.

Of note for this clone: The sample has other DNA sequences that encode this CDR3 too. V gene TRBV12-3 or TRBV12-4 combines with J gene TRBJ2-2; D is undetermined. V was clipped by 3 bases and J by 5 bases, with 7 bases between them. There are 13 residues in the CDR3. The CDR3 loop reads CASSFRETGELFF. DNA for the CDR3: TGTGCCAGCAGTTTCCGAGAAACCGGGGAGCTGTTTTTT.

The V and J genes are TRBV24-1 and TRBJ1-2, with D hard to call. The V end was cut by 6 bases, the J end by 0 bases, with 4 bases between. Germline V gene sequence: CDR1 KGHDR, CDR2 SFDVKD. The CDR3 has 12 amino acids. The DNA for the CDR3 is TGTGCCACCAGTACTTCTAACTATGGCTACACCTTC. This sequence encodes CATSTSNYGYTF.

The chain is built from TRBV30 and TRBJ2-3; 10 positions match TRBD1. The CDR3 is made up of 14 amino acids. The V and J ends lost 2 bases and 4 bases, in that order; junction bases with no gene match: 3. Germline CDR1 is GTSNPN and CDR2 is SVGIG (reference sequence). CDR3 DNA sequence: TGTGCCTGGAGTAGGACAGGGGGTCCAGATACGCAGTATTTT. Amino acid sequence: CAWSRTGGPDTQYF.

The chain recombines TRBV10-1 with TRBJ2-3; D might be TRBD2 (6 bases). Germline V gene data show CDR1 as WNHNN and CDR2 as SYGVQD (reference sequence). The CDR3 totals 13 residues. V lost 2 bases and J lost 5, with 8 bases in between. CDR3 in DNA: TGCGCCAGCAGTGAGGCGGGGATAGATACGCAGTATTTT. This gives the protein CASSEAGIDTQYF.